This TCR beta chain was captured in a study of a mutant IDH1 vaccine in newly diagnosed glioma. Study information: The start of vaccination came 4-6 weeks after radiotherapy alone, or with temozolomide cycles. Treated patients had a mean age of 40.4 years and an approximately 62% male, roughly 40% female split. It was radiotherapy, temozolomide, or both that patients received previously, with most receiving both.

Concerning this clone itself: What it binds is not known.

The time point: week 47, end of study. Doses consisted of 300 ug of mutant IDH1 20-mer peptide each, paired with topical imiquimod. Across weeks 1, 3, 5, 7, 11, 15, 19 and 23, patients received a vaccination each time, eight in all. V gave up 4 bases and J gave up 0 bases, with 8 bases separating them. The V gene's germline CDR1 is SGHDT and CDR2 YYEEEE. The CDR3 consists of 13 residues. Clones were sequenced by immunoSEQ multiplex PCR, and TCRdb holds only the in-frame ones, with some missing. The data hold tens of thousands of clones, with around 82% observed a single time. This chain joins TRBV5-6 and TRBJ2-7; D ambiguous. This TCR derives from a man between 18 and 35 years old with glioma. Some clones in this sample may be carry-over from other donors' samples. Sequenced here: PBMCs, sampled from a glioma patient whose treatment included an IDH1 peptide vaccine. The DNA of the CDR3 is TGTGCCAGCAGCCCGTGGAGCTCCTACGAGCAGTACTTC. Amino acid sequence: CASSPWSSYEQYF.